This is a list of T cell receptor beta chains from one sample in a study of blood T cell repertoires in COVID-19. Method: immunoSEQ multiplex PCR; TCRdb's copy keeps in-frame clones and lacks some. The table has 150,000 or so clones, about 86% seen once. What was sequenced was peripheral blood. The receptors originated from a woman aged 80 or over with acute or convalescent COVID-19. The CDR3 runs from the conserved cysteine through the conserved F or W. D genes are given only for firm matches. Where a row states a size, it is once, few, many or the class of an expanded clone; other rows omit it.

j_call d_call clone_size v_call cdr3_nt cdr3_aa
TRBJ2-2 TRBD1 few TRBV19 TGTGCCAGTAGCTGGGACAGGGACGCCGGGGAGCTGTTTTTT CASSWDRDAGELFF
TRBJ1-4 TRBD1 - TRBV5-4 TGTGCCAGCAGCTTGGGCAAAACAGGGGAACTGTTTTTT CASSLGKTGELFF
TRBJ1-1 - once TRBV3-1/TRBV3-2 TGTGCCAGCAGCCCAGGGCCGAACACTGAAGCTTTCTTT CASSPGPNTEAFF
TRBJ2-3 - - TRBV9 TGTGCCAGCAGCGTAGTTGAGGGGGGGCCAGATACGCAGTATTTT CASSVVEGGPDTQYF
TRBJ1-3 - many TRBV11-2 TGTGCCAGCAGCTTACCCACTAGTCTGACCGCCTTTGGAAACACCATATATTTT CASSLPTSLTAFGNTIYF
TRBJ1-1 - - TRBV15 TGTGCCACCAGCAGAACAGGGTGGAAAGGGAACACTGAAGCTTTCTTT CATSRTGWKGNTEAFF
TRBJ1-2 - few TRBV18 TGTGCCAGCTCACAGGAGGAAGGAGCTAACTATGGCTACACCTTC CASSQEEGANYGYTF
TRBJ1-2 TRBD1 - TRBV5-1 TGCGCCAGCAGCTTAGGACAGGGGGTCTATGGCTACACCTTC CASSLGQGVYGYTF
TRBJ1-2 - few TRBV7-3 TGTGCCAGCAGCCCGGCAGGAGGGTTTGGCTACACCTTC CASSPAGGFGYTF
TRBJ2-1 - - TRBV6-2/TRBV6-3 TGTGCCAGCAGTGAGCCCAATGAGCAGTTCTTC CASSEPNEQFF
TRBJ2-7 TRBD2 once TRBV18 TGTGCCAGCTCATCCAGTAACGGGGGGTACGAGCAGTACTTC CASSSSNGGYEQYF
TRBJ1-1 TRBD1 few TRBV3-1/TRBV3-2 TGTGCCAGCAGCGTACAGGGGAAAGGGGAAGCTTTCTTT CASSVQGKGEAFF
TRBJ1-2 - many TRBV19 TGTGCCAGTAGTACACAGAACTATGGCTACACCTTC CASSTQNYGYTF
TRBJ1-1 TRBD1 - TRBV28 TGTGCCAGCAGTTCCCAGGGGGCGCGTGACACTGAAGCTTTCTTT CASSSQGARDTEAFF
TRBJ1-1 TRBD1 - TRBV10-3 TGTGCCATCAGTGAGTCAGCAGGGGGCACGAACACTGAAGCTTTCTTT CAISESAGGTNTEAFF
TRBJ1-2 - - TRBV7-9 TGTGCCAGCAGCTTAGCCTACAGGGAAGCGGTGACTAACTATGGCTACACCTTC CASSLAYREAVTNYGYTF
TRBJ2-5 - - TRBV6-2/TRBV6-3 TGTGCCAGCAGTACCTCACGGACAGCAGAGACCCAGTACTTC CASSTSRTAETQYF
TRBJ2-7 - - TRBV27 TGTGCCAGCAGTTTAAAGGTCGGGTGGGAGCAGTACTTC CASSLKVGWEQYF
TRBJ2-3 - few TRBV5-1 TGCGCCAGCACCGCGGACAGCATCACAGATACGCAGTATTTT CASTADSITDTQYF
TRBJ2-7 - - TRBV4-1 TGCGCCAGCAGCCAAGAGGTATACAGTAGATACGAGCAGTACTTC CASSQEVYSRYEQYF
TRBJ2-5 TRBD2 - TRBV6-1 TGTGCCAGCAGTGAAGGGACTAGCGGGGGGGGAAGAGGAGAGACCCAGTACTTC CASSEGTSGGGRGETQYF
TRBJ2-7 TRBD2 - TRBV5-1 TGCGCCAGCAGCTTTAAGGGACTAGGGAAGGACGAGCAGTACTTC CASSFKGLGKDEQYF